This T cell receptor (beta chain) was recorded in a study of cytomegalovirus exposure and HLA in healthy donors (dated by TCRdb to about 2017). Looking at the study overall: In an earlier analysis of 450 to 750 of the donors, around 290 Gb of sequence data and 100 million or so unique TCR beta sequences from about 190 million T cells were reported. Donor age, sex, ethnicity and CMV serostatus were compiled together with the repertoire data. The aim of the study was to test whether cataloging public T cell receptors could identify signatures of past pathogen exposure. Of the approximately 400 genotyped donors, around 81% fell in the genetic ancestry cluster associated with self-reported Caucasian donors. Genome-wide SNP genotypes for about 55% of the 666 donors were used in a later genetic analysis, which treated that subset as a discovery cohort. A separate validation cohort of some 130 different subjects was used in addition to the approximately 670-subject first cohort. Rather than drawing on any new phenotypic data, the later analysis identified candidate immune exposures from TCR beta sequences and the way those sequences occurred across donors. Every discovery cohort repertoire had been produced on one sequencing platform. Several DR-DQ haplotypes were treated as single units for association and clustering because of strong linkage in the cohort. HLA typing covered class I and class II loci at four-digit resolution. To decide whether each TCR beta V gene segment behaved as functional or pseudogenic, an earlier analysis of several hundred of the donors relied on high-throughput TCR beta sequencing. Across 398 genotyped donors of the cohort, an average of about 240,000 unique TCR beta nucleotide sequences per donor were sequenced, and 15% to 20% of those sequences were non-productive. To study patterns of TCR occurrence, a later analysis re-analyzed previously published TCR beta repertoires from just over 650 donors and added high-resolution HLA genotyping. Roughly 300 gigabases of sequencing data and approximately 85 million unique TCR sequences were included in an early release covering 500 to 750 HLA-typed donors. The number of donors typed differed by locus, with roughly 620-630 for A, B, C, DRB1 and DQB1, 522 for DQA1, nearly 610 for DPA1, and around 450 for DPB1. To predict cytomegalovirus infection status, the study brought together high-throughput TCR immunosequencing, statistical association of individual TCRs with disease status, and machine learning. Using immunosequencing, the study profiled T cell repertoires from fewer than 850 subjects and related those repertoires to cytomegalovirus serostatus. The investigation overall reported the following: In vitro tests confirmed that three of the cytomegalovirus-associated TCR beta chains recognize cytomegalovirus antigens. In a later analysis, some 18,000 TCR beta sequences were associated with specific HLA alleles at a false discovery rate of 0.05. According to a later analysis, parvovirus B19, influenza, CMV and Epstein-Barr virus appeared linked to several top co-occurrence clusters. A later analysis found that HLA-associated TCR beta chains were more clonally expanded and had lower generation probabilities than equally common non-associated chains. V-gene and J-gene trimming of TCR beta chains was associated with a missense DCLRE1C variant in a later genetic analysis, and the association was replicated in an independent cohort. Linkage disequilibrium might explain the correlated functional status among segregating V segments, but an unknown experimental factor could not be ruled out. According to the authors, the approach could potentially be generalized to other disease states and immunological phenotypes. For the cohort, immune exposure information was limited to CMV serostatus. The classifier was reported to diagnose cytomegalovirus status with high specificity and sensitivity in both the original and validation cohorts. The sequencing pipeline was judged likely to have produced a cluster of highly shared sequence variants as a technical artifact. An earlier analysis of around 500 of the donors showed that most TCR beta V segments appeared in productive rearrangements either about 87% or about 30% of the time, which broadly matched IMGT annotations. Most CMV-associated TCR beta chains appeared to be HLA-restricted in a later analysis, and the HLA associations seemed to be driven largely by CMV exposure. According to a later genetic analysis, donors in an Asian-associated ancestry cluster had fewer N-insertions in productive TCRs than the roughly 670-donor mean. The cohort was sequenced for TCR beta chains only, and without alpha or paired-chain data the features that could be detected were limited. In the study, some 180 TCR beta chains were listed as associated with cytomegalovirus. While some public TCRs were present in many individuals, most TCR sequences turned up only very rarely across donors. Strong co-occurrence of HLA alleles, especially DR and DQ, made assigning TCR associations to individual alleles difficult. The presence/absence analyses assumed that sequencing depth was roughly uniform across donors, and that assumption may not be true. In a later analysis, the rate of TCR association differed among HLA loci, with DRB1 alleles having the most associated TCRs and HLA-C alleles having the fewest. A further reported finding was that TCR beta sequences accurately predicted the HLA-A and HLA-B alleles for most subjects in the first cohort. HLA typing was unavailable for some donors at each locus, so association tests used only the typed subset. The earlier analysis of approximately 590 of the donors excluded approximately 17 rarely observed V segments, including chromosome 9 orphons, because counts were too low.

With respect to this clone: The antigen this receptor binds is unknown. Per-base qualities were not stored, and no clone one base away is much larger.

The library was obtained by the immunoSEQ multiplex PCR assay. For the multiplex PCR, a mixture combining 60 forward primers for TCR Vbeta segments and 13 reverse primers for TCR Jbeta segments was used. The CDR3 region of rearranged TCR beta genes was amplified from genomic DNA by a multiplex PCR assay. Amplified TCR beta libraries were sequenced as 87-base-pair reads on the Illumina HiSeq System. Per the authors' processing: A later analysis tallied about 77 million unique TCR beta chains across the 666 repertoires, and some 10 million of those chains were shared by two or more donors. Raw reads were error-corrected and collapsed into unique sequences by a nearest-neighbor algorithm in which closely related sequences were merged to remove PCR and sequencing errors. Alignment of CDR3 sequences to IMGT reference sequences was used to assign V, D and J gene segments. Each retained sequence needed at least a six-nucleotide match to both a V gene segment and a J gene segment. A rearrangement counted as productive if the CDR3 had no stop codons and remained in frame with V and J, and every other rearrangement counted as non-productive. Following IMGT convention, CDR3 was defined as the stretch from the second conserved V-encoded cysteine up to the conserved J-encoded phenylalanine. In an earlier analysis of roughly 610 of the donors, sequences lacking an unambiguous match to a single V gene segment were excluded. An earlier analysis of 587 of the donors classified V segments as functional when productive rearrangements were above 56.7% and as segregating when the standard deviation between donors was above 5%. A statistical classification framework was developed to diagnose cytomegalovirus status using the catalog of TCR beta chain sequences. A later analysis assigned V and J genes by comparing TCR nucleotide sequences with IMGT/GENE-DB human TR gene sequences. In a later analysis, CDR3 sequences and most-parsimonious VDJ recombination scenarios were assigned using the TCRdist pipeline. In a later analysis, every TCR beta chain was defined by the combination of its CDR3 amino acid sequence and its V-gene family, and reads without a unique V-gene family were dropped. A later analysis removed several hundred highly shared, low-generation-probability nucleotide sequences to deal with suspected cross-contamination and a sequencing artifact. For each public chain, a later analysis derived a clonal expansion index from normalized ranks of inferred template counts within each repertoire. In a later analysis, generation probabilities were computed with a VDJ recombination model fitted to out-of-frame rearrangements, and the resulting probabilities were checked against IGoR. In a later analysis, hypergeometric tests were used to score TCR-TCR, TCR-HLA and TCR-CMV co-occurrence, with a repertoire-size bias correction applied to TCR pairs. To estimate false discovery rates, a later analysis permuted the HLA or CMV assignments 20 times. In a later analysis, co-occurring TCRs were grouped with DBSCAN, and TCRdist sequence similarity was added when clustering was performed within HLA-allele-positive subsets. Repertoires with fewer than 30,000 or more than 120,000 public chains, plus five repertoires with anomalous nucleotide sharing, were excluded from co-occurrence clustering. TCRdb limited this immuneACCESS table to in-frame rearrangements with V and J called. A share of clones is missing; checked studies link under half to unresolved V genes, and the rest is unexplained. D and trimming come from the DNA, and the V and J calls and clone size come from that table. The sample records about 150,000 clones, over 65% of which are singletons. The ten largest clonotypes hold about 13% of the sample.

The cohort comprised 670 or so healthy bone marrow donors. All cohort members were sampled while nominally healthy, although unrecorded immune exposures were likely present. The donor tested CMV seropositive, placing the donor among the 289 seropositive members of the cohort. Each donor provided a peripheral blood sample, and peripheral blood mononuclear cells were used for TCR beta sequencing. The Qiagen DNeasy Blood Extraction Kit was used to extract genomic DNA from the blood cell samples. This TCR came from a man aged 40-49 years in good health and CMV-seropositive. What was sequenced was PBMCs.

The CDR3 region reads CASTEPGAPNYGYTF. The sequence in DNA is TGTGCCAGCACCGAGCCAGGGGCCCCGAACTATGGCTACACCTTC. The chain is assembled from TRBV2 and TRBJ1-2; D gene: possibly TRBD1, on 6 matching bases. The CDR3, cysteine through phenylalanine, is 15 amino acids long. Just the 45-base CDR3 DNA is kept, in frame starting at base 1. The germline V gene specifies SNHLY as CDR1 and FYNNEI as CDR2. V is shortened by 7 bases, J by 2 bases, and the region joining them spans 17 bases.